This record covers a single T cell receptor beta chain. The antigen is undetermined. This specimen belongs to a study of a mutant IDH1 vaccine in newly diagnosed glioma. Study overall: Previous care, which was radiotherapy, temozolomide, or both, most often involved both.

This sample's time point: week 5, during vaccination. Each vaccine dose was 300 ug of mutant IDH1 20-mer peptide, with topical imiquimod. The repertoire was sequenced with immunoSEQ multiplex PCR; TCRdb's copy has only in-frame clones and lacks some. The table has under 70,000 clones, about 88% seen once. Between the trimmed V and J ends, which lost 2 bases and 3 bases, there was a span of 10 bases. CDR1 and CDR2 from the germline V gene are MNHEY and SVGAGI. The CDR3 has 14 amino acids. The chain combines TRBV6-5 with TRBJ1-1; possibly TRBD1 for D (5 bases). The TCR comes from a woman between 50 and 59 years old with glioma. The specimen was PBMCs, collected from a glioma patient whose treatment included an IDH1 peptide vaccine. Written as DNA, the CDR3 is TGTGCCAGCAGTTACAGGGGAATACACACTGAAGCTTTCTTT. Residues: CASSYRGIHTEAFF.